This is a list of T cell receptor beta chains from one sample in a study of cytomegalovirus exposure and HLA in healthy donors. Measured with immunoSEQ multiplex PCR; TCRdb has only the in-frame clones, and not every one. The sample is made up of 150,000 to 200,000 clones, and the top ten hold about 0.8% of it. The specimen sequenced was PBMCs. The receptor source for this set is a woman younger than 35 in good health and CMV-seropositive. Each CDR3 is given with its conserved first and last residue. D genes are given only for firm matches.

D gene: TRBD2
J gene: TRBJ2-3
V gene: TRBV2
CDR3 protein: CASKTSGYTDTQYF
CDR3 DNA: TGTGCCAGCAAGACTAGCGGGTACACAGATACGCAGTATTTT

D gene: TRBD1
J gene: TRBJ1-1
V gene: TRBV7-8
CDR3 protein: CASSWGQADTEAFF
CDR3 DNA: TGTGCCAGCAGCTGGGGACAGGCTGACACTGAAGCTTTCTTT

D gene: .
J gene: TRBJ1-2
V gene: TRBV2
CDR3 protein: CASSEGTENTNYGYTF
CDR3 DNA: TGTGCCAGCAGTGAAGGGACAGAGAACACTAACTATGGCTACACCTTC

D gene: TRBD2
J gene: TRBJ2-7
V gene: TRBV2
CDR3 protein: CASERESGAEQYF
CDR3 DNA: TGTGCCAGCGAGCGGGAGTCTGGAGCCGAGCAGTACTTC

D gene: TRBD2
J gene: TRBJ2-1
V gene: TRBV13
CDR3 protein: CASSRPLPAGRHEQFF
CDR3 DNA: TGTGCCAGCAGCCGACCCCTGCCAGCGGGAAGACATGAGCAGTTCTTC

D gene: .
J gene: TRBJ2-5
V gene: TRBV15
CDR3 protein: CATSRRAKSEETQYF
CDR3 DNA: TGTGCCACCAGCAGGCGAGCGAAAAGTGAAGAGACCCAGTACTTC

D gene: TRBD2
J gene: TRBJ2-7
V gene: TRBV7-9
CDR3 protein: CASSLVGGGAYEQYF
CDR3 DNA: TGTGCCAGCAGCTTAGTTGGGGGGGGAGCCTACGAGCAGTACTTC

D gene: .
J gene: TRBJ2-5
V gene: TRBV18
CDR3 protein: CASSEWTEETQYF
CDR3 DNA: TGTGCCAGCTCAGAATGGACAGAAGAGACCCAGTACTTC

D gene: TRBD2
J gene: TRBJ2-3
V gene: TRBV5-6
CDR3 protein: CASSPGGDTQYF
CDR3 DNA: TGTGCCAGCAGCCCGGGGGGAGATACGCAGTATTTT

D gene: TRBD1
J gene: TRBJ1-1
V gene: TRBV2
CDR3 protein: CASSGQGLGTEAFF
CDR3 DNA: TGTGCCAGCAGTGGACAGGGGCTCGGCACTGAAGCTTTCTTT

D gene: .
J gene: TRBJ2-3
V gene: TRBV9
CDR3 protein: CASSVAAGGSTDTQYF
CDR3 DNA: TGTGCCAGCAGCGTAGCCGCGGGCGGGAGCACAGATACGCAGTATTTT

D gene: TRBD2
J gene: TRBJ2-5
V gene: TRBV5-1
CDR3 protein: CASSLISGGEETQYF
CDR3 DNA: TGCGCCAGCAGCTTGATTAGCGGGGGGGAAGAGACCCAGTACTTC

D gene: .
J gene: TRBJ2-3
V gene: TRBV30
CDR3 protein: CAWSVGGPSTDTQYF
CDR3 DNA: TGTGCCTGGAGTGTCGGAGGTCCTAGCACAGATACGCAGTATTTT

D gene: .
J gene: TRBJ1-1
V gene: TRBV6-6
CDR3 protein: CATVSKTEYLNTEAFF
CDR3 DNA: TGTGCCACGGTCAGTAAAACAGAGTATTTGAACACTGAAGCTTTCTTT

D gene: .
J gene: TRBJ1-1
V gene: TRBV21-1
CDR3 protein: CASSNPLKRAFTEAFF
CDR3 DNA: TGTGCCAGCAGCAACCCCTTAAAGCGTGCGTTCACTGAAGCTTTCTTT

D gene: .
J gene: TRBJ2-3
V gene: TRBV25-1
CDR3 protein: CASSRAGTDTQYF
CDR3 DNA: TGTGCCAGCAGCCGAGCCGGCACAGATACGCAGTATTTT

D gene: TRBD1
J gene: TRBJ1-1
V gene: TRBV5-1
CDR3 protein: CASSSTGENTEAFF
CDR3 DNA: TGCGCCAGCAGCTCGACAGGGGAGAACACTGAAGCTTTCTTT

D gene: .
J gene: TRBJ2-1
V gene: TRBV2
CDR3 protein: CASRVSVLDEQFF
CDR3 DNA: TGTGCCAGCCGGGTCAGTGTCCTCGATGAGCAGTTCTTC

D gene: TRBD1
J gene: TRBJ1-5
V gene: TRBV6-6
CDR3 protein: CASRKGQGSNQPQHF
CDR3 DNA: TGTGCCAGCAGAAAGGGACAGGGGAGCAATCAGCCCCAGCATTTT

D gene: .
J gene: TRBJ1-5
V gene: TRBV15
CDR3 protein: CATSIPSPITGQPQHF
CDR3 DNA: TGTGCCACCAGCATTCCCTCACCCATCACGGGTCAGCCCCAGCATTTT

D gene: .
J gene: TRBJ1-3
V gene: TRBV15
CDR3 protein: CATSRDPGSGNTICF
CDR3 DNA: TGTGCCACCAGCAGAGATCCGGGTTCTGGAAACACCATATGTTTT

D gene: .
J gene: TRBJ2-5
V gene: TRBV9
CDR3 protein: CASSQSRGAMETQYF
CDR3 DNA: TGTGCCAGCAGCCAATCCAGGGGGGCTATGGAGACCCAGTACTTC

D gene: TRBD2
J gene: TRBJ2-1
V gene: TRBV6-6
CDR3 protein: CASSRTSGYNEQFF
CDR3 DNA: TGTGCCAGCAGTCGGACTAGCGGATACAATGAGCAGTTCTTC

D gene: TRBD1
J gene: TRBJ2-6
V gene: TRBV5-1
CDR3 protein: CASSFTGVSNVLTF
CDR3 DNA: TGCGCCAGCAGCTTTACAGGGGTCTCCAACGTCCTGACTTTC

D gene: .
J gene: TRBJ1-5
V gene: TRBV15
CDR3 protein: CATSTQNSNQPQHF
CDR3 DNA: TGTGCCACCAGCACACAGAATAGCAATCAGCCCCAGCATTTT

D gene: TRBD1
J gene: TRBJ1-2
V gene: TRBV19
CDR3 protein: CASSDRQGYGYTF
CDR3 DNA: TGTGCCAGTTCGGACAGGCAGGGGTATGGCTACACCTTC

D gene: TRBD2
J gene: TRBJ2-5
V gene: TRBV6-5
CDR3 protein: CATLSGGAGRETQYF
CDR3 DNA: TGTGCCACCTTGAGCGGGGGGGCGGGTAGAGAGACCCAGTACTTC

D gene: TRBD2
J gene: TRBJ2-7
V gene: TRBV5-6
CDR3 protein: CASSWGEGRPGEYF
CDR3 DNA: TGTGCCAGCAGCTGGGGGGAGGGACGCCCCGGAGAGTACTTC

D gene: TRBD1
J gene: TRBJ1-2
V gene: TRBV11-2
CDR3 protein: CASSLVPGQLNGYTF
CDR3 DNA: TGTGCCAGCAGCTTAGTCCCGGGACAGTTAAATGGCTACACCTTC

D gene: TRBD1
J gene: TRBJ2-7
V gene: TRBV7-2
CDR3 protein: CASSLGDSYEQYF
CDR3 DNA: TGTGCCAGCAGCTTAGGGGACAGCTACGAGCAGTACTTC

D gene: TRBD1
J gene: TRBJ2-7
V gene: TRBV19
CDR3 protein: CASKGQRNSYEQYF
CDR3 DNA: TGTGCCAGTAAGGGACAGAGGAACTCCTACGAGCAGTACTTC